The present entry profiles one TCR beta chain with its context. Germline CDR1 and CDR2: LNHDA and SQIVND (reference sequence). The CDR3 loop spans 15 amino acids. V lost 3 bases to trimming and J lost 4 bases; unmatched junction nucleotides: 8. Original processing methods: Using reference gene primer amplification, nucleated cell counts were estimated. Repertoires were generated with immunoSEQ multiplex PCR, while TCRdb's copy carries only in-frame clones and drops some. Clone size and the V and J calls come from that table; the DNA yielded D and trimming. The sample shows over 10,000 clones, about two thirds of them seen only once. While infection was still active, Seattle patients were enrolled and then followed longitudinally. These data are taken from a study of blood T cell repertoires in COVID-19. Background on the study: Both acute and convalescent COVID-19 samples were obtained from the United States, Italy and Spain.

The source is a man in his 60s with COVID-19, enrolled during active disease. The gene calls are TRBV19 and TRBJ2-7; 8 positions agree with TRBD2. The material sequenced was peripheral blood. In DNA, the CDR3 is TGTGCCAGTAGTATGTACAGCGGGGGTGTTTACGAGCAGTACTTC. It codes for CASSMYSGGVYEQYF.